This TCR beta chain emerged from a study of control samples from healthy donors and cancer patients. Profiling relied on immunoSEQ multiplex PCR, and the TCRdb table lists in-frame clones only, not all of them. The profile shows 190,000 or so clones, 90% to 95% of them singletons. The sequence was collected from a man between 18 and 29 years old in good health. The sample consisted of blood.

DNA of the CDR3: TGTGCCAGCCGCCAGGACGCGCAAGGGAGCTACACCTTC. It specifies CASRQDAQGSYTF. The chain links TRBV7-2 to TRBJ1-2; D gene ambiguous. Trimming took off 8 bases at V and 9 bases at J, with 19 bases between the two ends. The CDR3 length is 13 residues. The germline V gene encodes CDR1 SGHTA and CDR2 FQGNSA.